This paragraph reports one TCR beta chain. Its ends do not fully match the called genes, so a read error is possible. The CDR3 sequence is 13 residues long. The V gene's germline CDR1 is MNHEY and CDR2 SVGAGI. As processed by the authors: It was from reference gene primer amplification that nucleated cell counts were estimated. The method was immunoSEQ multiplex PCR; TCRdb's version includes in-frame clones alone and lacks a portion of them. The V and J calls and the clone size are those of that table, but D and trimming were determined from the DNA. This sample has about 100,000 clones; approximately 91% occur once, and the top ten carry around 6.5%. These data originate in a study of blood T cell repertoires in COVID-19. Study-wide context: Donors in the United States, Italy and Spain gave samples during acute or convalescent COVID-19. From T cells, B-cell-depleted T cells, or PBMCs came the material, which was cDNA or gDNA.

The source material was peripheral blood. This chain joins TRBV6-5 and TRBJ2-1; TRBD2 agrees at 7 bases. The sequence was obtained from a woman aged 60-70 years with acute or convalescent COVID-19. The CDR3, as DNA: TGTGCCAGCAGTTACCGGGACTACAGTGAGCAGTTCTTC. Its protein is CASSYRDYSEQFF.